Shown below are 28 T cell receptor beta chains from a single sample sequenced in a study of long-term antiretroviral therapy in people with HIV. Survey-level resolution applied to immunoSEQ assay v3.0. Here immunoSEQ multiplex PCR was the method, and the copy in TCRdb shows in-frame clones only, minus some. The sample yields under 20,000 clones, approximately 80% seen once. The sample here was unsorted PBMCs, taken 0.2 years after starting antiretroviral therapy. The receptors originated from a woman in her 40s with HIV.

The chain employs TRBV6-6 and TRBJ1-1, with no clear D. The V end lost 5 bases, the J end lost 0 bases, and 10 bases lay between the germline ends. The CDR3 sequence is 14 residues long. Per the germline V gene, CDR1 is MNHNY and CDR2 is SVGAGI (reference sequence). The DNA for the CDR3 is TGTGCCAGCAGTATCACTGGGGTGAACACTGAAGCTTTCTTT. This encodes CASSITGVNTEAFF.

A few counts support this clone. The chain employs TRBV2 and TRBJ2-7; 12 bases agree with TRBD2. V lost 9 bases to trimming and J lost 5 bases; unmatched junction nucleotides: 5. The CDR3 length is 13 residues. Per germline, CDR1 SNHLY and CDR2 FYNNEI. The CDR3, as DNA: TGTGCCAGAGGACTAGCGGGGAGTAACGAGCAGTACTTC. Translating gives CARGLAGSNEQYF.

The genes are TRBV7-2 and TRBJ1-2; TRBD1 agrees at 9 bases. The CDR3 consists of 13 residues. CDR1 SGHTA and CDR2 FQGNSA come from the germline V gene. The V gene end was trimmed by 5 bases and the J gene end by 6 bases; junction bases not matched to a gene: 4. The CDR3, as DNA: TGTGCCAGCAGCCGGGACAGGGACAATGGCTACACCTTC. As protein: CASSRDRDNGYTF.

The CDR3 loop is CASSREQGNQPQHF. DNA for the CDR3: TGTGCCAGTAGTAGAGAGCAGGGAAATCAGCCCCAGCATTTT. V usage is TRBV19 and J usage is TRBJ1-5; possibly TRBD1 for D (5 bases). Per germline, CDR1 LNHDA and CDR2 SQIVND (reference sequence). The CDR3 is 14 residues long. V lost 4 bases and J 4 bases, leaving 11 bases between the germline ends.

The chain is built from TRBV6-1 and TRBJ1-5; unclear D gene. The CDR3 consists of 13 residues. The ends were cut back, 2 bases at V and 9 bases at J, with 11 bases in the middle. Germline V gene lookup returns CDR1 MNHNS and CDR2 SASEGT. The CDR3 is CASSENRGWPQHF. The CDR3 DNA follows: TGTGCCAGCAGTGAAAACCGGGGATGGCCCCAGCATTTT.

J is TRBJ1-2 and V is TRBV19, with TRBD1 matching 9 bases. Germline values: CDR1 LNHDA, CDR2 SQIVND (reference sequence). The J segment lost 3 bases and the V segment lost 3 bases, leaving 5 bases of the junction unmatched. The CDR3 is made up of 15 amino acids. CDR3 bases: TGTGCCAGTAGTATTCCCTGGGACAGGGACTATGGCTACACCTTC. Translated: CASSIPWDRDYGYTF.

This chain uses TRBV11-2 with TRBJ1-4; a weak D match, TRBD1 (5 bases). The CDR3 has 14 amino acids. In germline, CDR1 is SGHAT, CDR2 FQNNGV. V was cut by 9 bases and J by 5 bases, with 16 bases left in between. The CDR3 here is CASGAGTQNEKLFF. Written as DNA, the CDR3 is TGTGCCAGTGGGGCCGGGACTCAAAATGAAAAACTGTTTTTT.

This rearrangement joins TRBV27 to TRBJ1-1; 9 nucleotides align to TRBD1. Germline loops: CDR1 MNHEY, CDR2 SMNVEV (reference sequence). The CDR3 length is 17 residues. J lost 2 bases, V lost 3 bases, and 10 bases had no gene match. The CDR3 DNA is TGTGCCAGCAGTTTCCCGGACAGGGGCCATCGAAACACTGAAGCTTTCTTT. Protein sequence: CASSFPDRGHRNTEAFF.

The rearrangement links TRBV4-1 to TRBJ1-1, with D tentatively TRBD1 (5 bases). This CDR3 is built from 15 residues. Trimming cost V 4 bases and J 4 bases, with 16 bases left between them. Germline assignment: CDR1 MGHRA and CDR2 YSYEKL. The CDR3 here is CASSLRPGAATEAFF. As DNA, the CDR3 is TGCGCCAGCAGCCTCCGGCCCGGGGCTGCCACTGAAGCTTTCTTT.

This sequence joins TRBV27 and TRBJ1-1; unclear D gene. The CDR3 runs 11 residues. Germline lookup yields CDR1 MNHEY and CDR2 SMNVEV (reference sequence). The germline V and J ends were trimmed by 7 bases and 4 bases, with 7 bases remaining between them. The CDR3 region has the DNA TGTGCCAGCATTCGGGGCACTGAAGCTTTCTTT. Amino acids: CASIRGTEAFF.

The chain carries TRBV4-1 and TRBJ2-1; 9 nucleotides match TRBD2. The CDR3 runs 12 residues. The germline CDR1 and CDR2 sequences are MGHRA and YSYEKL. The trim removed 5 bases at V and 9 bases at J, leaving 2 bases unmatched. The CDR3 is CASSLTSGEQFF. CDR3 nucleotides: TGCGCCAGCAGCTTGACTAGCGGTGAGCAGTTCTTC.

The chain recombines TRBV4-1 with TRBJ2-7; D is perhaps TRBD1 (5 bases). Germline V CDR1 and CDR2: MGHRA, YSYEKL. The CDR3 extends over 15 amino acids. V was trimmed by 2 bases and J by 0 bases, leaving 11 bases between them. In DNA, the CDR3 is TGCGCCAGCAGCCAAACAGGACGGAGCTCCTACGAGCAGTACTTC. Translating gives CASSQTGRSSYEQYF.

This chain connects TRBV13 to TRBJ1-2; D is unresolved. The length of the CDR3 is 14 residues. Germline loops: CDR1 PRHDT, CDR2 FYEKMQ (reference sequence). Between the trimmed V and J ends, which lost 5 bases and 2 bases, there was a span of 12 bases. The CDR3 bases are TGTGCCAGCAGCGGAACAAGTAACAACTATGGCTACACCTTC. Translating gives CASSGTSNNYGYTF. Full variable domain (rest looked up from reference TRBV13 and TRBJ1-2): AAGVIQSPRHLIKEKRETATLKCYPIPRHDTVYWYQQGPGQDPQFLISFYEKMQSDKGSIPDRFSAQQFSDYHSELNMSSLELGDSALYFCASSGTSNNYGYTFGSGTRLTVV.

The J gene is TRBJ2-7, the V gene TRBV10-3, with 8 bases aligning to TRBD2. J lost 4 bases, V lost 7 bases, and 3 bases had no gene match. CDR1 is ENHRY, CDR2 SYGVKD, per germline. The CDR3 consists of 12 residues. CDR3 region: CAIITSGYEQYF. As DNA, the CDR3 is TGTGCCATCATAACTAGCGGTTACGAGCAGTACTTC.

The CDR3 region is CSVELDTEAFF. CDR3 nucleotides: TGCAGCGTTGAACTGGACACTGAAGCTTTCTTT. This rearrangement joins TRBV29-1 to TRBJ1-1; no clear D. Trimming pared 2 bases from V and 3 bases from J, leaving 4 bases between. Germline assignment: CDR1 SQVTM and CDR2 ANQGSEA. The CDR3 contains 11 residues.

V is TRBV5-1 and J is TRBJ2-3, with 8 bases that match TRBD2. CDR3 size: 14 residues. CDR1 and CDR2 from the germline V gene are SGHRS and YFSETQ. J lost 6 bases, V lost 6 bases, and 9 bases had no gene match. The CDR3 is CASMNSGNSDTQYF. The DNA of the CDR3 is TGCGCCAGCATGAATAGCGGGAATTCCGATACGCAGTATTTT.

This rearrangement joins TRBV29-1 to TRBJ2-1; unclear D gene. This CDR3 is 12 amino acids long. V was shortened by 5 bases and J by 1 base, with 6 bases between the two germline ends. CDR1 SQVTM and CDR2 ANQGSEA come from the germline V gene. CDR3 bases: TGCAGCGTTCGGATTTCCTACAATGAGCAGTTCTTC. This codes for CSVRISYNEQFF.

This chain joins TRBV10-3 and TRBJ2-7; D is tentatively TRBD1 or TRBD2 (6 bases each). V was clipped by 8 bases and J by 2 bases, with 13 bases between them. Per germline, CDR1 ENHRY and CDR2 SYGVKD. The CDR3 consists of 13 residues. The CDR3 region has the DNA TGTGCCATCGGGGGGCCACCTACCTACGAGCAGTACTTC. It translates to CAIGGPPTYEQYF.

The V call is TRBV2, the J call TRBJ1-3, with D unresolved. V lost 11 bases and J 1 base, leaving 12 bases between the germline ends. The CDR3 is made up of 13 amino acids. Germline CDR1 SNHLY, CDR2 FYNNEI. The CDR3 region is CACPLDSGNTIYF. The DNA of the CDR3 is TGTGCCTGCCCGCTGGATTCTGGAAACACCATATATTTT.

The V and J genes are TRBV7-9 and TRBJ1-1; D is ambiguous. V was trimmed by 1 base and J by 8 bases, leaving 8 bases between them. This CDR3 spans 12 amino acids. Germline CDR1 reads SEHNR; CDR2 reads FQNEAQ (reference sequence). CDR3 sequence reads: CASSLVRREAFF. As DNA, the CDR3 is TGTGCCAGCAGCTTAGTACGAAGGGAAGCTTTCTTT.

CDR3 DNA: TGCGCCAGCAGTCAACCCGGGACAGGGACCTATAATGAAAAACTGTTTTTT. Its protein is CASSQPGTGTYNEKLFF. The rearrangement joins TRBV23-1 to TRBJ1-4, with 9 bases lining up with TRBD1. TRBV23-1 is an ORF for which the function is uncertain. The V segment lost 2 bases and the J segment 4 bases; nucleotides outside the gene matches: 8. This CDR3 contains 17 residues.

This clone was picked up one time. V is TRBV27 and J is TRBJ2-7; perhaps D is TRBD1 or TRBD2 (5 bases each). The ends were cut back, 0 bases at V and 6 bases at J, with 15 bases in the middle. In germline, CDR1 is MNHEY, CDR2 SMNVEV (reference sequence). The CDR3 is 15 residues long. CDR3 protein: CASSLSQGPTTEQYF. The DNA for the CDR3 is TGTGCCAGCAGTTTATCGCAGGGACCTACAACCGAGCAGTACTTC.

About this clone itself: Compared with germline, one end of the junction differs, possibly owing to a read error. The rearrangement links TRBV10-3 to TRBJ2-1; D unclear. This CDR3 spans 13 amino acids. Per the germline V gene, CDR1 is ENHRY and CDR2 is SYGVKD. CDR3 region: CAVRPVTYNEQFF. The CDR3 DNA follows: TGTGCCGTCAGGCCGGTAACCTACAATGAGCAGTTCTTC.

The table lists this clone with a count of one. The chain joins TRBV19 to TRBJ1-6; no reliable D call. The CDR3 is 17 amino acids. In germline, CDR1 is LNHDA, CDR2 SQIVND (reference sequence). The V and J ends lost 3 bases and 0 bases respectively, with 12 bases between them. CDR3 coding DNA: TGTGCCAGTAGTATCCCGGCTAGTAGCTCCTATAATTCACCCCTCCACTTT. The encoded protein is CASSIPASSSYNSPLHF.

The rearrangement links TRBV11-3 to TRBJ2-5; D not certain. Germline CDR1 SGHNT, CDR2 YENEEA. This CDR3 region has 15 residues. V lost 1 base and J 5 bases, leaving 14 bases between the germline ends. CDR3 residues: CASSLGLGLVETQYF. Here the CDR3 DNA reads TGTGCCAGCAGCTTAGGACTGGGATTGGTGGAGACCCAGTACTTC.

V and J are TRBV5-4 and TRBJ2-5, with 8 bases matching TRBD2. The ends lost 1 base at V and 4 bases at J; junction bases unmatched: 9. Per the germline V gene, CDR1 is SGHNT and CDR2 is YYREEE (reference sequence). This CDR3 has 16 residues. The CDR3 region is CASSLFLRGASETQYF. CDR3 DNA: TGTGCCAGCAGCTTGTTCTTGCGGGGGGCCTCAGAGACCCAGTACTTC.

This clone was seen a few times. The rearrangement uses TRBV9 and TRBJ1-6, with D perhaps matching TRBD1 (6 bases). The CDR3 is made up of 15 amino acids. Trimming removed 0 bases from V and 11 bases from J, with 15 bases in between. Germline V gene lookup returns CDR1 SGDLS and CDR2 YYNGEE. CDR3 region: CASSVAGGGGTPLHF. For the CDR3, the DNA is TGTGCCAGCAGCGTAGCGGGGGGAGGGGGAACACCCCTCCACTTT.

This clone has only a few counts. The chain combines TRBV18 with TRBJ1-1; D is ambiguous. Germline CDR1 KGHSH, CDR2 LQKENI. V lost 2 bases and J 1 base, leaving 5 bases between the germline ends. The CDR3 is 13 amino acids. The CDR3 loop reads CASSPERNTEAFF. The DNA for the CDR3 is TGTGCCAGCTCACCAGAACGGAACACTGAAGCTTTCTTT.